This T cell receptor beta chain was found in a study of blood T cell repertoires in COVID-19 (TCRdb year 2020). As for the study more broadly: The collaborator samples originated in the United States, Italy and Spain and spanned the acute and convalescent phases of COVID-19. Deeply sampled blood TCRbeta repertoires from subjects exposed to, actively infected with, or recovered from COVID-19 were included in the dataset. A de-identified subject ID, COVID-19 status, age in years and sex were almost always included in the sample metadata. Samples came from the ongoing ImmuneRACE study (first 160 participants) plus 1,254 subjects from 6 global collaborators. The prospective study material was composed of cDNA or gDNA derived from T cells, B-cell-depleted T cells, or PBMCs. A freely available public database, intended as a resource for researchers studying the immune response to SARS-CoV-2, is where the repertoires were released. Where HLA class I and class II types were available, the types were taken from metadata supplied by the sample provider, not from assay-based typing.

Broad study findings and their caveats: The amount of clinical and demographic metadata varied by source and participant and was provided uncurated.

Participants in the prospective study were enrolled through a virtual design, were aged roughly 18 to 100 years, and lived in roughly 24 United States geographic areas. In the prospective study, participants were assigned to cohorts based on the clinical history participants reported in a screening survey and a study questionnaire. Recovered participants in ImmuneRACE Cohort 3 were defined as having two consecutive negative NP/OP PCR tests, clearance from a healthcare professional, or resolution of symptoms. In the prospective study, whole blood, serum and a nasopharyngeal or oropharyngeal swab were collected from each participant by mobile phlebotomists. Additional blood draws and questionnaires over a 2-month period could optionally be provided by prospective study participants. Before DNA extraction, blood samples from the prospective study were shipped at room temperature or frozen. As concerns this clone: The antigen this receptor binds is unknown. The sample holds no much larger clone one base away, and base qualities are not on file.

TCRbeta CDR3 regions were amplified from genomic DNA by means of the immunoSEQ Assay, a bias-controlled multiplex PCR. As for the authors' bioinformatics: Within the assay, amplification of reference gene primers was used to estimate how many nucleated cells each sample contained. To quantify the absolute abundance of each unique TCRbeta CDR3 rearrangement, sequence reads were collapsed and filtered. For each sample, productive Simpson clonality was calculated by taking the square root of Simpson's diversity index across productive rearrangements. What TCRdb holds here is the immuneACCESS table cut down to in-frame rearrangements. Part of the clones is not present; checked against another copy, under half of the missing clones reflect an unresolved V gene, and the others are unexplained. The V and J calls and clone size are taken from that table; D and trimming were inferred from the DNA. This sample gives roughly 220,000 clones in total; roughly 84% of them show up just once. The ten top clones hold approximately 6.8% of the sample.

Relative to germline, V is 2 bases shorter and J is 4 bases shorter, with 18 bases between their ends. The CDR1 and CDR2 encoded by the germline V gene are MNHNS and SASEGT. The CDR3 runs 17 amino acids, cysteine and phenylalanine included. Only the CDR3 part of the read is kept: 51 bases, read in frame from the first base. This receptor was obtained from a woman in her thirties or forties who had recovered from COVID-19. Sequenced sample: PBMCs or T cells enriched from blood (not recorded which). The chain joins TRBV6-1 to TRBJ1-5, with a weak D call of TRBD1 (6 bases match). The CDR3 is CASSEKRGGGINQPQHF. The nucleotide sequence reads TGTGCCAGCAGTGAAAAAAGGGGAGGGGGGATAAATCAGCCCCAGCATTTT.